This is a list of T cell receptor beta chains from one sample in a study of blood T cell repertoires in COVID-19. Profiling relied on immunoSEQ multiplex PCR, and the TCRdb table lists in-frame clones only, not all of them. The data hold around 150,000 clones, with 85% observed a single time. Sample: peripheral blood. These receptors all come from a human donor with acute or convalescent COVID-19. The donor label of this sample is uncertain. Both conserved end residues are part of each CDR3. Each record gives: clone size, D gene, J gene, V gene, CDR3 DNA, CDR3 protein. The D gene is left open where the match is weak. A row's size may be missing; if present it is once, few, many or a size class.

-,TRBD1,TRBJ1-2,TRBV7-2,TGTGCCAGCAGCCGTAATCATAGACAGGGGGTAGACTATGGCTACACCTTC,CASSRNHRQGVDYGYTF
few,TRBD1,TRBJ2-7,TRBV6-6,TGTGCCAGCACCGACAGGGCGACCCTTACCTACTACGAGCAGTACTTC,CASTDRATLTYYEQYF
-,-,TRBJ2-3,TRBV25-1,TGTGCCAGCCGCCGGGGTACAGATACGCAGTATTTT,CASRRGTDTQYF
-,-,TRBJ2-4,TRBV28,TGTGCCAGCAGTTTGGGGGGAACGGAGAAAAACATTCAGTACTTC,CASSLGGTEKNIQYF
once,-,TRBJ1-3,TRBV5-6,TGTGCCAGCAGCCCCGGCAGGAACGGAAACACCATATATTTT,CASSPGRNGNTIYF
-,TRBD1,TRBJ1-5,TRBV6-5,TGTGCCAGCAGTCGAGGGGGCTCCGGCAATCAGCCCCAGCATTTT,CASSRGGSGNQPQHF
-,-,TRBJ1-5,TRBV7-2,TGTGCCAGCAGCCCCGGGGGGGGTGTGGGGAAATATCAGCCCCAGCATTTT,CASSPGGGVGKYQPQHF
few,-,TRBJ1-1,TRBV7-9,TGTGCCAGCAGCGAACAAAGCACTGAAGCTTTCTTT,CASSEQSTEAFF
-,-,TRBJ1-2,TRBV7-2,TGTGCCAGCAGCTTAGGCAGGGTGAACTATGGCTACACCTTC,CASSLGRVNYGYTF
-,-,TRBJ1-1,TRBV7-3,TGTGCCAGCAGCTTACATGGGGGGAGCACTGAAGCTTTCTTT,CASSLHGGSTEAFF
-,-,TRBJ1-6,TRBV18,TGTGCCAGCTCACCGGAGGGAAGCTCCTATAATTCACCCCTCCACTTT,CASSPEGSSYNSPLHF
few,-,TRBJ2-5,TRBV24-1,TGTGCCACCAGTGACGGGCAGGGCCGGGAGACCCAGTACTTC,CATSDGQGRETQYF
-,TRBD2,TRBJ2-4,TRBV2,TGTGCCAGCTTGTCCAGGGCAACTAGCGACATTCAGTACTTC,CASLSRATSDIQYF
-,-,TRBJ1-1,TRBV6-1,TGTGCCAGCAGTGAAGGACAGCTCATGAACACTGAAGCTTTCTTT,CASSEGQLMNTEAFF
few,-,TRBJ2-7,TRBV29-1,TGCAGCACGTACAGGGATTACGAGCAGTACTTC,CSTYRDYEQYF
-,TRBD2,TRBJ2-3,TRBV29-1,TGCAGCTTTCATGGGAGGGTCGGCACAGATACGCAGTATTTT,CSFHGRVGTDTQYF
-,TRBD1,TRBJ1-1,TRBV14,TGTGCCAGCAGCCAAACATTTTGGCAGGGGGCTCAGGACACTGAAGCTTTCTTT,CASSQTFWQGAQDTEAFF
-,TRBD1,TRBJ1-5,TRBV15,TGTGCCACCAGCAGGAGGCGGACAGGGCAGGATCAGCCCCAGCATTTT,CATSRRRTGQDQPQHF
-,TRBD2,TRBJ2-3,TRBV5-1,TGCGCCAGCAGCTTCGGCCAACTAGCGGGCACAGATACGCAGTATTTT,CASSFGQLAGTDTQYF
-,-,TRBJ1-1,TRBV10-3,TGTGCCATCAGTGATACCCAGGGGAGAGCTTTCTTT,CAISDTQGRAFF
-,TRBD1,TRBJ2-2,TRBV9,TGTGCCAGCCGGACAGGGGGAACCGGGGAGCTGTTTTTT,CASRTGGTGELFF
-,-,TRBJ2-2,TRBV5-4,TGTGCCAGCAGCCCCGTGGGGGGGCTCGGGAACACCGGGGAGCTGTTTTTT,CASSPVGGLGNTGELFF
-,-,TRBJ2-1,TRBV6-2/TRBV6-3,TGTGCCAGCAGTTACTCGCGCGGTCTCTCCTACAATGAGCAGTTCTTC,CASSYSRGLSYNEQFF
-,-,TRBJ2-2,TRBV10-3,TGTGCCATCAGTGCCATGGGGGGGAACACCGGGGAGCTGTTTTTT,CAISAMGGNTGELFF
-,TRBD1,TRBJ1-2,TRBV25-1,TGTGCCAACACTTCAGACAGGGGAGGCTATGGCTACACCTTC,CANTSDRGGYGYTF
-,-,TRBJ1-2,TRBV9,TGTGCCAGCAGCGTTACGGGGGGATTCTATGGCTACACCTTC,CASSVTGGFYGYTF
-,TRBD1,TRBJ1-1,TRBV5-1,TGCGCCAGCAGCGCCGGGACAGGCAACACTGAAGCTTTCTTT,CASSAGTGNTEAFF
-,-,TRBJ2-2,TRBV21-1,TGTGCCAGCACCGCGACAGTGCCCGGGGAGCTGTTTTTT,CASTATVPGELFF
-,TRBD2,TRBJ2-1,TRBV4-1,TGCGCCAGCAGCCAAGCCCCGGGGGGGACCCTTTACAATGAGCAGTTCTTC,CASSQAPGGTLYNEQFF
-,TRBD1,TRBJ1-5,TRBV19,TGTGCCAGTAATAACCCGGGACAGGCTTATCAGCCCCAGCATTTT,CASNNPGQAYQPQHF
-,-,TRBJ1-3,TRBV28,TGTGCTGTCAAGTCACCAGCTGGAAACACCATATATTTT,CAVKSPAGNTIYF
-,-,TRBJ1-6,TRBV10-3,TGTGCCATCAGTGGGGGACTGGATTCACCCCTCCACTTT,CAISGGLDSPLHF
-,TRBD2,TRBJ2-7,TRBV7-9,TGTGCCAGCAGCTTAAGAGCGGGGGGCTACGAGCAGTACTTC,CASSLRAGGYEQYF
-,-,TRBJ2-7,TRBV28,TGTGCCAGCAGTTTAGCCACTCGGGGAAGCTACGAGCAGTACTTC,CASSLATRGSYEQYF
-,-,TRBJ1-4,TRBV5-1,TGCGCCAGCAGCTTGGTACCAGCTAATGAAAAACTGTTTTTT,CASSLVPANEKLFF
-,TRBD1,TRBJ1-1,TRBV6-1,TGTGCCAGCAGTGACCGGGACAGGGGGCTTCCTGAAGCTTTCTTT,CASSDRDRGLPEAFF
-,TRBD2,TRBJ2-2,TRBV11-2,TGTGCCAGCAGCTTACTAGCGGGGGGACTGGCCGGGGAGCTGTTTTTT,CASSLLAGGLAGELFF
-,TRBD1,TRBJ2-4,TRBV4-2,TGTGCCAGCAGCCAGGGGGACAGGGAAAGGGGGAACATTCAGTACTTC,CASSQGDRERGNIQYF
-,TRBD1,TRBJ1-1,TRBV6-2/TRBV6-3,TGTGCCAGCAGCACCTTGGACAGGATTTACACTGAAGCTTTCTTT,CASSTLDRIYTEAFF
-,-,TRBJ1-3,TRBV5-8,TGTGCCAGCAGGGAACAGGTATTCTCTGGAAACACCATATATTTT,CASREQVFSGNTIYF
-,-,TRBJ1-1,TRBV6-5,TGTGCCAGCACAAGGGGGGGTGGCACTGAAGCTTTCTTT,CASTRGGGTEAFF